Listed here is a single T cell receptor beta chain. No antigen is known for it. Sequencing sought depths of 1 in 200,000 to 1 in 1 million T cells. Generated by immunoSEQ multiplex PCR, the TCRdb table keeps only in-frame clones and is missing some. The sample lists about 40,000 clones; about three quarters were seen once. This CDR3 is 15 amino acids long. V lost 0 bases, J lost 2 bases, and 12 bases lay in between. The germline gives CDR1 SGDLS, CDR2 YYNGEE. The data belong to a study of cytotoxic CD8 clonotypes in ibrutinib-treated CLL. Regarding the study as a whole: At baseline, clonality was higher than in age-matched healthy donors and correlated with CD8+ counts. Clonality increased at ibrutinib response, then returned toward baseline at progression.

This TCR came from a human donor with chronic lymphocytic leukemia. The sequencing used PBMCs, collected at disease progression, from a patient treated with ibrutinib. The chain links TRBV9 to TRBJ2-7; possibly TRBD1 or TRBD2 for D (7 bases each). The CDR3: CASSVGEGAAYEQYF. The CDR3 DNA follows: TGTGCCAGCAGCGTAGGGGAGGGGGCGGCCTACGAGCAGTACTTC.